Listed below are T cell receptor beta chains from one sample, sequenced in a study of blood T cell repertoires in COVID-19. The table came from immunoSEQ multiplex PCR; TCRdb's copy has only in-frame clones and leaves some out. This table holds around 58,000 clones, 75% to 90% found once. The material sequenced was peripheral blood. These receptors all come from a human donor in a cohort sampled during active COVID-19. The CDR3 runs from the conserved cysteine through the conserved F or W. The order of the fields is J gene, D gene, V gene, clone size, CDR3 protein, CDR3 DNA. The D gene is left open where the match is weak. Only some rows state a clone size, as once, few, many or a class for expanded clones.

j_call: TRBJ2-1; d_call: .; v_call: TRBV6-6; clone_size: once; cdr3_aa: CASSYSIGNEQFF; cdr3_nt: TGTGCCAGCAGTTACTCGATCGGCAATGAGCAGTTCTTC
j_call: TRBJ2-1; d_call: .; v_call: TRBV5-6; clone_size: .; cdr3_aa: CASSLALVMNNEQFF; cdr3_nt: TGTGCCAGCAGCTTGGCACTAGTCATGAACAATGAGCAGTTCTTC
j_call: TRBJ2-7; d_call: .; v_call: TRBV5-6; clone_size: .; cdr3_aa: CASSLESGYEQYF; cdr3_nt: TGTGCCAGCAGCTTGGAAAGCGGGTACGAGCAGTACTTC
j_call: TRBJ2-5; d_call: .; v_call: TRBV28; clone_size: few; cdr3_aa: CASSLAPPRETQYF; cdr3_nt: TGTGCCAGCAGTTTAGCGCCTCCTCGGGAGACCCAGTACTTC
j_call: TRBJ1-1; d_call: .; v_call: TRBV19; clone_size: .; cdr3_aa: CASKSGRGGVVTEAFF; cdr3_nt: TGTGCCAGTAAATCGGGACGGGGAGGGGTCGTCACTGAAGCTTTCTTT
j_call: TRBJ1-4; d_call: TRBD1; v_call: TRBV19; clone_size: .; cdr3_aa: CATRTGASNEKLFF; cdr3_nt: TGTGCCACCAGAACAGGGGCCTCTAATGAAAAACTGTTTTTT
j_call: TRBJ1-5; d_call: .; v_call: TRBV7-9; clone_size: .; cdr3_aa: CASSSQGTRNQPQHF; cdr3_nt: TGTGCCAGCAGCTCACAGGGTACTCGCAATCAGCCCCAGCATTTT
j_call: TRBJ1-2; d_call: TRBD1; v_call: TRBV28; clone_size: .; cdr3_aa: CASSVDRANGYTF; cdr3_nt: TGTGCCAGCAGTGTTGACAGGGCCAATGGCTACACCTTC
j_call: TRBJ1-5; d_call: TRBD1; v_call: TRBV7-8; clone_size: .; cdr3_aa: CASSMTGGNQPQHF; cdr3_nt: TGTGCCAGCAGCATGACAGGGGGTAATCAGCCCCAGCATTTT
j_call: TRBJ2-1; d_call: .; v_call: TRBV27; clone_size: .; cdr3_aa: CASAERPYNEQFF; cdr3_nt: TGTGCCAGCGCCGAGCGACCCTACAATGAGCAGTTCTTC